This TCR beta chain originates from a study of tumor-infiltrating lymphocytes in primary liver carcinoma listed by TCRdb under 2017. With regard to the full study: Of the five patients, three men and two women aged 30 to 69 years, four had hepatocellular carcinoma and one had combined HCC and intrahepatic cholangiocarcinoma. Repertoires from technical replicates were highly reproducible, with mean shared-clone rates near 0.89 and correlation coefficients above 0.98. The five patients had tumors staged T1-T3 N0M0, with maximum diameters ranging from about 4 to 11 cm. For each liver tumor, the study sampled five regions along with adjacent normal tissue and blood, and applied TCRbeta repertoire sequencing, expression microarrays and whole-exome sequencing. A total of some 35 specimens from 5 patients went through TCRbeta repertoire sequencing, namely 25 tumor regions, 5 adjacent noncancerous liver tissues and 5 peripheral blood samples. Each sample produced roughly 3.65 to 7.13 million productive TCRbeta reads, and read depth showed no significant difference between tissue types. Agilent mRNA microarray profiling was performed on the roughly 25 tumor region samples to relate TCRbeta repertoire diversity to the local molecular phenotype.

Starting from 450 to 500 ng total RNA, TCRbeta-specific cDNA was produced by reverse transcription with a constant-region primer and ProtoScript II reverse transcriptase. Three nested multiplex PCR rounds, following a slightly modified ARM-PCR procedure, were used to build the TCRbeta libraries. Each of the first two PCR rounds ran for nine to ten cycles and used multiplex TRBV1-TRBV30 forward primers together with a Cbeta reverse primer. Sample barcodes and Illumina adapters were attached in a final 25-cycle PCR using Deep VentR polymerase. Amplicons of 200-500 bp were gel-purified with a QIAquick gel extraction kit before sequencing. TCRbeta amplicons were sequenced on an Illumina HiSeq 2500 with 250-bp paired-end reads. On the study's bioinformatics: Quality trimming of reads was performed with Trimmomatic v0.33, and paired reads were merged with FLASH v1.2.11 so that full CDR3 sequences could be recovered. V, D and J germline segments were assigned to the rearranged TCRbeta sequences using MiGEC v1.2.1b. Clonotype statistics and Shannon-Wiener diversity indices were computed with VDJtools v1.0.0. To reduce sampling bias, subsequent analyses other than the diversity analysis used only the 250 most abundant clonotypes in each sample. The raw public reads went through TCRdb reprocessing: fastp at Q25, MiXCR clone calling, in-frame beta chains kept. CDR3 protein duplicates are merged, each entry listing the most common genes and DNA. The V and J calls reflect TCRdb's pipeline rather than the authors' work. The sample table records 90,000 to 150,000 distinct CDR3 sequences; 65% of these occur just once. The ten largest clones represent 7% to 10% of the sample.

Measured from the cysteine to the phenylalanine, the CDR3 is 15 residues long. The retained sequence is limited to the CDR3, 45 bases, with the frame set at the first base. As encoded in the germline V gene, CDR1 is MDHEN while CDR2 is SYDVKM. Ends trimmed: V by 5 bases, J by 1 base; bases unmatched to a gene: 3. This clonotype was counted many times. There is no known antigen for this receptor. The record has no base qualities; no much larger clone is one base away. Total RNA and DNA were co-extracted from about 20-30 mg of bulk tissue with the AllPrep DNA/RNA mini kit, without cell sorting. Four or five patients with histopathologically diagnosed primary liver carcinoma underwent surgical resection in China between late 2015 and 2016. Patients had chronic HBV infection and were treatment-naive at sampling. Five spatially separated regions were sampled per tumor: superior, inferior, left-lateral and right-lateral poles, plus the tumor centre. Histology showed that every tumor sample contained more than 75% viable tumor cells. Each fresh piece of tumor and adjacent tissue was cut in two, with one half stored in RNAlater at -80 degrees C and the other half sent for histology.

Summary of the overall study and its limitations: Only roughly 8-25% of top clones appeared in all five regions of a tumor, which suggests that tumor-infiltrating T cells are spatially heterogeneous. Since the samples were bulk and unsorted, there was no way to compare CD4+ and CD8+ T cell repertoires. Repertoire overlap was found to be higher between tumor regions (mean approximately 35%) than between tumor-adjacent (about 17%) or tumor-blood (around 14%) pairs, consistent with antigen-driven expansion. The study included only five patients, and the authors note findings should be validated in a larger study. Because sequencing covered only the TCR beta chain and unpaired alpha chains were not captured, true repertoire diversity is likely underestimated. The top 250 clones accounted for a significantly greater share of the repertoire in tumors than in blood (p = 0.039).

The sequence was obtained from an older woman with primary liver carcinoma and hepatitis B virus infection. The rearrangement combines TRBV28 with TRBJ2-2, and 8 junctional nucleotides match TRBD2. The specimen sequenced was liver tumor tissue from sampling region 1. This specimen's cell subset or site label, interpreted: tumor region T1, superior pole. The nucleotide sequence reads TGTGCCAGCAGTCCTACTAGCGGGAACACCGGGGAGCTGTTTTTT. Translated, this gives CASSPTSGNTGELFF.